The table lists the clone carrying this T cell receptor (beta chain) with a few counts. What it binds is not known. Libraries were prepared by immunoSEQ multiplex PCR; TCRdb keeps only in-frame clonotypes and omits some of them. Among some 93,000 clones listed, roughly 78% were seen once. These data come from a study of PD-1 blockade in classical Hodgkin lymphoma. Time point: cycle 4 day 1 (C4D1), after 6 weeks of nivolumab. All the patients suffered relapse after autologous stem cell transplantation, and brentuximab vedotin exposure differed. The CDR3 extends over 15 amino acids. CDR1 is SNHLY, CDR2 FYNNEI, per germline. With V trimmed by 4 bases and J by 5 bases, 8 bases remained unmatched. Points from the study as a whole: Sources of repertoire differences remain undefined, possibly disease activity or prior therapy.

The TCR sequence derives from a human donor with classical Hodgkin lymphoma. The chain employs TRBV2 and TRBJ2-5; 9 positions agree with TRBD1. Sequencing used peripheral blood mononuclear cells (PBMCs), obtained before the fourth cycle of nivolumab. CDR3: CASSGDRAIGETQYF. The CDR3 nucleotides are TGTGCCAGCAGTGGGGACAGGGCAATTGGGGAGACCCAGTACTTC.